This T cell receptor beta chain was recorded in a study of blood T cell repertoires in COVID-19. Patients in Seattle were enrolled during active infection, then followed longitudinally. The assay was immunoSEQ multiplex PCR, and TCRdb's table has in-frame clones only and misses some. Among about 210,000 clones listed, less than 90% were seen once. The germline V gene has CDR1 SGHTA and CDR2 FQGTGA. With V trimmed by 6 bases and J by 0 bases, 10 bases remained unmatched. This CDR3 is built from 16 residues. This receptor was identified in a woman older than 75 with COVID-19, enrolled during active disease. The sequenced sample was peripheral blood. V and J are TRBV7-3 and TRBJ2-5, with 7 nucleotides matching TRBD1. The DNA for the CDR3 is TGTGCCAGCAGTCCGACAGGGACGGCGTACCAAGAGACCCAGTACTTC. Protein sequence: CASSPTGTAYQETQYF.